This TCR beta chain was captured by sequencing in a study of blood T cell repertoires in COVID-19. At the level of the study: T cells, B-cell-depleted T cells, or PBMCs supplied cDNA or gDNA.

In the original processing: Reference gene primer amplification yielded estimated nucleated cell counts. This table comes from immunoSEQ multiplex PCR, and its TCRdb copy is limited to in-frame clones, with some not included. V and J calls and clone size are copied from that table; D and trimming were computed from the DNA. The top ten clones hold more than 6% of a sample with around 320,000 clones, approximately 85% of them seen once. Germline values: CDR1 ENHRY, CDR2 SYGVKD. Trimming at V came to 0 bases and at J to 5 bases, leaving 12 bases not matched to a gene. The CDR3 is 18 residues long. This clone was picked up a small number of times.

The chain has TRBV10-3 and TRBJ2-3; 9 bases align to TRBD2. Sequenced: peripheral blood. The receptor comes from a human donor in a cohort sampled during active COVID-19. CDR3: CAISESPGLAGVGDTQYF. CDR3 DNA: TGTGCCATCAGTGAGTCGCCGGGACTAGCCGGCGTCGGAGATACGCAGTATTTT.